The rows below give T cell receptor beta chains drawn from one sample of a study of CD8 T cells in ankylosing spondylitis. MiXCR, run by TCRdb on the 5' RACE reads, gives a single entry per CDR3 protein. Among 350,000 to 450,000 distinct CDR3 sequences, roughly 26% were seen once, and the ten largest hold 0.89%. Sequenced material: blood, either unsorted or a sorted T cell fraction (not recorded which). All receptors come from a male donor with ankylosing spondylitis. CDR3s include the opening cysteine and the closing phenylalanine or tryptophan. Fields, in order: clone size, J gene, D gene, V gene, CDR3 protein, CDR3 DNA. The D gene is left open where the match is weak. Clone size, where shown, is once, few, many, or a class for clones that have expanded.

abundance: -
j_gene: TRBJ1-2
d_gene: -
v_gene: TRBV7-9
CDR3aa: CASSLSTDYGYTF
CDR3nt: TGTGCCAGCAGCCTATCGACAGACTATGGCTACACCTTC

abundance: -
j_gene: TRBJ2-7
d_gene: -
v_gene: TRBV5-1
CDR3aa: CASSLERSPYEQYF
CDR3nt: TGCGCCAGCAGCTTGGAGAGGAGCCCCTACGAGCAGTACTTC

abundance: once
j_gene: TRBJ2-1
d_gene: TRBD2
v_gene: TRBV6-2/TRBV6-3
CDR3aa: CASSFWTSGRSNSYNEQFF
CDR3nt: TGTGCCAGCAGTTTCTGGACTAGCGGGAGGTCTAACTCCTACAATGAGCAGTTCTTC

abundance: -
j_gene: TRBJ1-3
d_gene: -
v_gene: TRBV20-1
CDR3aa: CSAPWTRFGNTIYF
CDR3nt: TGCAGTGCCCCATGGACAAGGTTTGGAAACACCATATATTTT

abundance: -
j_gene: TRBJ2-7
d_gene: TRBD2
v_gene: TRBV5-1
CDR3aa: CASSPTSGSSYEQYF
CDR3nt: TGCGCCAGCAGCCCGACGAGCGGGAGTTCTTACGAGCAGTACTTC

abundance: few
j_gene: TRBJ2-3
d_gene: TRBD2
v_gene: TRBV20-1
CDR3aa: CSAETGTSRSTDTQYF
CDR3nt: TGCAGTGCCGAAACCGGGACTAGCAGAAGCACAGATACGCAGTATTTT

abundance: -
j_gene: TRBJ1-1
d_gene: -
v_gene: TRBV3-1
CDR3aa: CASSQVLNTEAFF
CDR3nt: TGTGCCAGCAGCCAAGTACTGAACACTGAAGCTTTCTTT

abundance: -
j_gene: TRBJ2-2
d_gene: -
v_gene: TRBV7-9
CDR3aa: CASSQDVGLNTGELFF
CDR3nt: TGTGCCAGCAGCCAAGACGTTGGGCTGAACACCGGGGAGCTGTTTTTT

abundance: -
j_gene: TRBJ2-5
d_gene: -
v_gene: TRBV5-1
CDR3aa: CASSPGTGGGEETQYF
CDR3nt: TGCGCCAGCAGCCCTGGGACTGGAGGTGGAGAAGAGACCCAGTACTTC

abundance: -
j_gene: TRBJ2-7
d_gene: -
v_gene: TRBV20-1
CDR3aa: CSAGDLYEQYF
CDR3nt: TGCAGTGCTGGGGACCTCTACGAGCAGTACTTC